The 23 T cell receptor beta chains presented below share a single source sample, sequenced in a study of cytomegalovirus exposure and HLA in healthy donors. The PCR contained 60 Vbeta and 13 Jbeta primers. Libraries were prepared by immunoSEQ multiplex PCR; TCRdb keeps only in-frame clonotypes and omits some of them. With about 200,000 clones in the sample, the ten largest clones hold about 1%. Sequencing was performed on PBMCs. These receptors originate from a woman in her 30s in good health and CMV-seropositive.

Concerning this clone itself: In the same sample, other DNA sequences code for this CDR3. The genes are TRBV18 and TRBJ2-5; 8 nucleotides match TRBD1. Judging by the DNA end, TRBJ2-7 fits better; the J call may be wrong. Germline CDR1 KGHSH, CDR2 LQKENI. This CDR3 is 13 amino acids long. The CDR3 bases are TGTGCCAGCTCACCCGGACAGGGTAACGAGCAGTACTTC. It yields the protein CASSPGQGNEQYF.

The CDR3 here is CASAPGLVMDTQYF. CDR3 bases: TGTGCCAGCGCTCCCGGACTAGTTATGGATACGCAGTATTTT. The chain couples TRBV19 to TRBJ2-3, with TRBD2 matching over 7 bases. Germline CDR1 and CDR2: LNHDA and SQIVND (reference sequence). CDR3 length: 14 amino acids. The ends lost 9 bases at V and 6 bases at J; junction bases unmatched: 12.

This chain joins TRBV7-9 and TRBJ2-1, with 7 nucleotides matching TRBD2. This CDR3 spans 17 amino acids. After removal of 4 bases from V and 0 bases from J, the junction contained 9 bases not matched to a gene. CDR1 is SEHNR, CDR2 FQNEAQ, per germline (reference sequence). The CDR3, as DNA: TGTGCCAGCAGCTCAGTAGCGGGTCCCAGCTCCTACAATGAGCAGTTCTTC. It is translated as CASSSVAGPSSYNEQFF.

The J gene is TRBJ1-1, the V gene TRBV30, with D perhaps matching TRBD1 (6 bases). This CDR3 region has 14 residues. Germline CDR1 is GTSNPN and CDR2 is SVGIG (reference sequence). Trimming stripped 0 bases from V and 5 bases from J, with 13 bases between. The CDR3 loop is CAWSVRRGGTEAFF. DNA of the CDR3: TGTGCCTGGAGTGTACGGAGGGGGGGGACTGAAGCTTTCTTT.

This chain joins TRBV11-2 and TRBJ1-3; tentatively, D is TRBD1 (6 bases). Looked up from germline, CDR1 is SGHAT and CDR2 is FQNNGV. CDR3 length: 16 residues. V lost 5 bases and J 8 bases, leaving 22 bases between the germline ends. In DNA form, the CDR3 reads TGTGCCAGCAGCACCGTCACAGGGCCTCTAGAAGACACCATATATTTT. It specifies CASSTVTGPLEDTIYF.

This chain connects TRBV7-9 to TRBJ1-1; D not certain. CDR3 length: 9 residues. Germline V CDR1 and CDR2: SEHNR, FQNEAQ (reference sequence). The V end was cut by 10 bases, the J end by 10 bases, with 10 bases between. CDR3 in amino acids: CAKEEGAFF. The DNA of the CDR3 is TGTGCCAAGGAGGAGGGAGCTTTCTTT.

The chain links TRBV4-3 to TRBJ2-1, with 7 bases aligning to TRBD1. The V and J ends lost 4 bases and 0 bases, in that order; junction bases with no gene match: 6. Per the germline V gene, CDR1 is LGHNA and CDR2 is YSLEER. The CDR3 totals 16 residues. The CDR3 loop reads CASSPTGRSSYNEQFF. CDR3 in DNA: TGCGCCAGCAGCCCGACAGGGCGGTCCTCCTACAATGAGCAGTTCTTC.

The V gene is TRBV28, the J gene TRBJ1-3, with D possibly being TRBD1 (5 bases). Germline V gene data show CDR1 as MDHEN and CDR2 as SYDVKM. Trimming left V 6 bases short and J 2 bases short, with 11 bases between. This CDR3 comprises 14 residues. CDR3 residues: CASSPAGPGNTIYF. CDR3 in DNA: TGTGCCAGCAGCCCAGCGGGGCCTGGAAACACCATATATTTT.

This chain joins TRBV2 and TRBJ2-1; weak D call: TRBD1 (6 bases). CDR3 length: 11 residues. Deletions cut 10 bases from V and 8 bases from J, with 12 bases between. Germline CDR1 SNHLY, CDR2 FYNNEI. In DNA, the CDR3 is TGTGCCACCTTGAGGGGGTATGAGCAGTTCTTC. This sequence encodes CATLRGYEQFF.

The CDR3 nucleotides are TGTGCCAGCACTGGAACAGGGGGCTATGGCTACACCTTC. Translated: CASTGTGGYGYTF. The chain carries TRBV28 and TRBJ1-2, with TRBD1 matching over 8 bases. The V gene's germline CDR1 is MDHEN and CDR2 SYDVKM. V dropped 7 bases and J dropped 4; count of bases not matched to a gene: 5. The length of the CDR3 is 13 residues.

The J gene is TRBJ2-1, the V gene TRBV29-1; 9 nucleotides match TRBD2. J was trimmed by 2 bases and V by 4 bases; bases with no gene match: 9. CDR1 and CDR2 (germline): SQVTM, ANQGSEA. The CDR3 covers 16 residues. The CDR3 sequence: CSVVSSGDTTYNEQFF. The CDR3 region has the DNA TGCAGCGTTGTGTCTAGCGGGGATACTACCTACAATGAGCAGTTCTTC.

This chain joins TRBV27 and TRBJ1-2, with a weak D call TRBD1 (5 bases). The CDR3 runs 16 residues. From germline, CDR1 is MNHEY and CDR2 SMNVEV (reference sequence). V was trimmed by 4 bases and J by 8 bases, leaving 23 bases between them. This CDR3 is CASSSLWGREVGGYTF. DNA for the CDR3: TGTGCCAGCAGTTCACTGTGGGGCAGGGAGGTTGGAGGCTACACCTTC.

The J gene is TRBJ1-3, the V gene TRBV2; D remains unclear. Germline V CDR1 and CDR2: SNHLY, FYNNEI. Trimming removed 5 bases at V and 1 base at J, with 12 bases between. The CDR3 sequence is 15 residues long. CDR3 in amino acids: CASSQETRSGNTIYF. As DNA, the CDR3 is TGTGCCAGCAGTCAGGAAACCCGATCTGGAAACACCATATATTTT.

The chain joins TRBV13 to TRBJ1-6, with D possibly matching TRBD1 (6 bases). Deletions cut 5 bases from V and 7 bases from J, with 12 bases between. There are 14 residues in the CDR3. Germline CDR1 is PRHDT and CDR2 is FYEKMQ (reference sequence). The CDR3 sequence is CASSPTGENSPLHF. CDR3 sequence (DNA): TGTGCCAGCAGCCCGACAGGTGAAAATTCACCCCTCCACTTT. The full variable domain, completed using reference TRBV13 and TRBJ1-6, is AAGVIQSPRHLIKEKRETATLKCYPIPRHDTVYWYQQGPGQDPQFLISFYEKMQSDKGSIPDRFSAQQFSDYHSELNMSSLELGDSALYFCASSPTGENSPLHFGNGTRLTVT.

J is TRBJ1-1 and V is TRBV10-1, with 10 bases identical to TRBD1. The CDR3 runs 15 residues. Trimming cost V 0 bases and J 6 bases; bases outside gene matches: 4. CDR1 WNHNN and CDR2 SYGVQD come from the germline V gene (reference sequence). The CDR3 DNA reads TGCGCCAGCAGTGAGTCTGGGACAGGGGCAGCTGAAGCTTTCTTT. As protein: CASSESGTGAAEAFF.

The chain combines TRBV7-2 with TRBJ2-7; 8 bases are a match to TRBD1. The CDR3 runs 16 residues. The V segment lost 1 base and the J segment 2 bases; nucleotides outside the gene matches: 7. Germline V gene sequence: CDR1 SGHTA, CDR2 FQGNSA. CDR3 in DNA: TGTGCCAGCAGCTTAGGGGCGGGGACAGGAACCTACGAGCAGTACTTC. This translates into CASSLGAGTGTYEQYF.

This sequence joins TRBV15 and TRBJ1-4; D ambiguous. The CDR3 consists of 13 residues. Trimming removed 0 bases from V and 9 bases from J, with 8 bases in between. The germline V gene has CDR1 LNHNV and CDR2 YYDKDF (reference sequence). The CDR3 is CATSREQNKKLFF. CDR3 in DNA: TGTGCCACCAGCAGAGAGCAGAATAAAAAACTGTTTTTT.

V usage is TRBV10-1 and J usage is TRBJ2-7; 11 nucleotides match TRBD2. CDR1 and CDR2 (germline): WNHNN, SYGVQD (reference sequence). Losses at the gene ends were 5 bases for V and 2 bases for J; bases not matched to a gene: 2. The CDR3 consists of 14 residues. In DNA form, the CDR3 reads TGCGCCAGCAGTTCGGGACTAGCGGCCTACGAGCAGTACTTC. Amino acids: CASSSGLAAYEQYF.

J is TRBJ2-1 and V is TRBV7-2; 10 bases line up with TRBD2. This CDR3 spans 15 amino acids. The germline CDR1 and CDR2 sequences are SGHTA and FQGNSA. Trimming removed 3 bases from V and 4 bases from J; junction bases left unmatched: 3. CDR3 DNA: TGTGCCAGCAGCTTCACTAGCGGGGCTTACAATGAGCAGTTCTTC. Amino acids: CASSFTSGAYNEQFF.

V gene TRBV30 combines with J gene TRBJ2-1, with D perhaps matching TRBD2 (6 bases). CDR3 size: 13 residues. The germline V gene has CDR1 GTSNPN and CDR2 SVGIG (reference sequence). Trimming shortened V by 0 bases and J by 6 bases, and 9 bases separated the two germline ends. The CDR3 is CAWSVGRFNEQFF. The CDR3 coding sequence is TGTGCCTGGAGTGTCGGGAGATTCAATGAGCAGTTCTTC.

The CDR3 sequence is CASSEQGWGRERQYF. The CDR3 coding sequence is TGCGCCAGCAGCGAACAGGGTTGGGGTCGGGAAAGGCAGTACTTC. The chain is built from TRBV5-1 and TRBJ2-7; weak D call: TRBD1 (6 bases). From germline, CDR1 is SGHRS and CDR2 YFSETQ. The CDR3 is made up of 15 amino acids. V was cut by 4 bases and J by 9 bases, with 23 bases left in between.

This chain uses TRBV15 with TRBJ2-5, with 10 positions matching TRBD2. Trimming removed 1 base from V and 2 bases from J; junction bases left unmatched: 10. There are 18 residues in the CDR3. Germline V gene sequence: CDR1 LNHNV, CDR2 YYDKDF (reference sequence). The CDR3 loop is CATSRVEPALAGQETQYF. The CDR3 coding sequence is TGTGCCACCAGCAGAGTAGAGCCCGCACTAGCGGGGCAAGAGACCCAGTACTTC.

The gene calls are TRBV4-2 and TRBJ1-1; tentative D call: TRBD1 (5 bases). The CDR3 consists of 13 residues. Germline V gives CDR1 LGHNA, CDR2 YNFKEQ. Trimming pared 0 bases from V and 6 bases from J, leaving 8 bases between. CDR3 residues: CASSQDRQPEAFF. The CDR3 region has the DNA TGTGCCAGCAGCCAAGACCGACAGCCTGAAGCTTTCTTT.